The next 20 T cell receptor beta chains were all read from a single sample in a study of blood T cell repertoires in COVID-19. The assay was immunoSEQ multiplex PCR, and TCRdb's table has in-frame clones only and misses some. This sample has about 290,000 clones, with roughly 89% found just once. Sequenced: peripheral blood. The receptors derive from a woman younger than 45 with COVID-19, enrolled during active disease.

The CDR3 is CASSPRGVRVGYNEQFF. The CDR3 coding sequence is TGTGCCAGCAGCCCCCGGGGTGTCCGCGTGGGGTACAATGAGCAGTTCTTC. The V gene is TRBV7-2, the J gene TRBJ2-1; maybe TRBD2 (5 bases). The germline CDR1 and CDR2 sequences are SGHTA and FQGNSA. The ends were cut back, 5 bases at V and 4 bases at J, with 21 bases in the middle. The CDR3 spans 17 residues.

The chain uses TRBV28 and TRBJ1-4; no definite D call. The CDR3 runs 15 residues. From germline, CDR1 is MDHEN and CDR2 SYDVKM. V lost 1 base to trimming and J lost 8 bases, with 14 bases between them. CDR3 protein: CASSLFGEVEEKLFF. As DNA, the CDR3 is TGTGCCAGCAGTTTATTCGGAGAGGTAGAGGAAAAACTGTTTTTT.

A few counts support this clone. The chain is built from TRBV19 and TRBJ2-7; D is undetermined. The CDR3 has 15 amino acids. V was clipped by 3 bases and J by 3 bases, with 15 bases between them. Germline CDR1 LNHDA, CDR2 SQIVND (reference sequence). The CDR3: CASSIFAGFVYEQYF. The CDR3 nucleotides are TGTGCCAGTAGTATCTTTGCAGGATTCGTCTACGAGCAGTACTTC.

This rearrangement joins TRBV5-1 to TRBJ2-5; 9 bases fit TRBD1. The germline CDR1 and CDR2 sequences are SGHRS and YFSETQ. Germline trimming cut 0 bases from V and 4 bases from J; bases unmatched to any gene: 4. The CDR3 covers 15 residues. CDR3 loop: CASSLGGTGSETQYF. CDR3 sequence (DNA): TGCGCCAGCAGCTTGGGAGGGACAGGGTCAGAGACCCAGTACTTC.

The J gene is TRBJ2-3, the V gene TRBV7-9; 14 bases map to TRBD2. The germline V gene has CDR1 SEHNR and CDR2 FQNEAQ (reference sequence). The CDR3 extends over 17 amino acids. The J segment lost 5 bases and the V segment lost 6 bases, leaving 10 bases of the junction unmatched. The CDR3 bases are TGTGCCAGCAGGCCCCCGGGACTAGCGGGGGCGGGAGATACGCAGTATTTT. Its protein is CASRPPGLAGAGDTQYF.

The chain links TRBV30 to TRBJ1-1, with D tentatively TRBD1 (5 bases). The CDR3 consists of 14 residues. V lost 1 base, J lost 8 bases, and 17 bases lay in between. Germline CDR1 GTSNPN, CDR2 SVGIG (reference sequence). The CDR3 bases are TGTGCCTGGAGTGCCCTCGGGGGGGGTCGGGAAGCTTTCTTT. This sequence encodes CAWSALGGGREAFF.

The chain joins TRBV12-3 or TRBV12-4 to TRBJ1-6; no clear D. The CDR3 extends over 13 amino acids. Trimming removed 7 bases at V and 9 bases at J, with 13 bases between. This CDR3 is CASTPSLISPLHF. The CDR3 region has the DNA TGTGCCAGCACCCCGTCACTTATTTCACCCCTCCACTTT.

CDR3 loop: CASSLQPGTRNTEAFF. In DNA, the CDR3 is TGTGCCAGCAGTTTGCAGCCGGGGACAAGGAACACTGAAGCTTTCTTT. The chain links TRBV27 to TRBJ1-1; a possible D gene is TRBD1 (6 bases). The length of the CDR3 is 16 residues. The V end was cut by 3 bases, the J end by 1 base, with 15 bases between. Germline CDR1 MNHEY, CDR2 SMNVEV (reference sequence).

Only one count was recorded for this clone. The rearrangement uses TRBV6-5 and TRBJ2-4; tentatively, D is TRBD2 (5 bases). The germline CDR1 and CDR2 sequences are MNHEY and SVGAGI. CDR3 length equals 13 residues. Trimming pared 8 bases from V and 0 bases from J, leaving 8 bases between. The CDR3 reads CASSGIAKNIQYF. As DNA, the CDR3 is TGTGCCAGCTCCGGGATAGCCAAAAACATTCAGTACTTC.

The chain uses TRBV7-9 and TRBJ2-1, with 11 bases matching TRBD2. This CDR3 comprises 18 residues. V was pared by 5 bases and J by 5 bases, with 14 bases of the junction left unmatched. Germline V lookup: CDR1 SEHNR, CDR2 FQNEAQ (reference sequence). The CDR3 DNA reads TGTGCCAGCAGCGACACACTTAGCTCTAGCGGGGGGCACAATGAGCAGTTCTTC. It is translated as CASSDTLSSSGGHNEQFF.

V and J are TRBV11-2 and TRBJ2-5; 10 positions agree with TRBD2. Trimming removed 5 bases from V and 7 bases from J; junction bases left unmatched: 13. Germline-derived CDR1 and CDR2 are SGHAT and FQNNGV. The CDR3 totals 16 residues. This chain's CDR3 is CASSPPRSGGARTQYF. The CDR3 region has the DNA TGTGCCAGCAGCCCCCCAAGGAGCGGGGGGGCTAGGACCCAGTACTTC.

V and J are TRBV4-1 and TRBJ1-3; TRBD1 is a possible D gene (6 bases). The CDR3 totals 13 residues. V dropped 1 base and J dropped 9 bases, with 10 bases sitting between them. Germline V gene data show CDR1 as MGHRA and CDR2 as YSYEKL. The CDR3 spells CASSQAQGPTIYF. The DNA for the CDR3 is TGCGCCAGCAGCCAAGCCCAGGGGCCCACCATATATTTT.

This chain connects TRBV7-6 to TRBJ2-7; 11 bases align to TRBD2. The ends lost 1 base at V and 6 bases at J; junction bases unmatched: 11. This CDR3 comprises 17 residues. The germline V gene has CDR1 SGHVS and CDR2 FNYEAQ. The CDR3 is CASSLEFGIAGGREQYF. CDR3 DNA: TGTGCCAGCAGCTTAGAATTTGGGATAGCGGGGGGGCGCGAGCAGTACTTC. Full variable domain (missing parts from reference TRBV7-6 and TRBJ2-7): GAGVSQSPRYKVTKRGQDVALRCDPISGHVSLYWYRQALGQGPEFLTYFNYEAQQDKSGLPNDRFSAERPEGSISTLTIQRTEQRDSAMYRCASSLEFGIAGGREQYFGPGTRLTVT.

Worth noting for this clone: Possible read error: a much larger clone is one base away. The V gene is TRBV2, the J gene TRBJ1-2; 9 bases are a match to TRBD1. Trimming at V came to 6 bases and at J to 4 bases, leaving 0 bases not matched to a gene. The CDR3 totals 12 residues. CDR1 and CDR2 from the germline V gene are SNHLY and FYNNEI. Here the CDR3 DNA reads TGTGCCAGCAGGGACAGGGGCTATGGCTACACCTTC. It codes for CASRDRGYGYTF.

The chain combines TRBV19 with TRBJ2-2; D remains ambiguous. V lost 3 bases and J lost 1, with 6 bases in between. The CDR3 is 14 amino acids. CDR1 is LNHDA, CDR2 SQIVND, per germline (reference sequence). CDR3 residues: CASSIAGNTGELFF. CDR3 sequence (DNA): TGTGCCAGTAGTATTGCAGGGAACACCGGGGAGCTGTTTTTT.

The V and J genes are TRBV6-5 and TRBJ1-1; D ambiguous. Germline V CDR1 and CDR2: MNHEY, SVGAGI. V lost 5 bases to trimming and J lost 8 bases, with 15 bases between them. The CDR3 runs to 13 residues. The CDR3 DNA reads TGTGCCAGCAGTACTCAAGAGGGAGTAGAAGCTTTCTTT. It is translated as CASSTQEGVEAFF.

CDR3 protein: CATSSPLASENTGELFF. CDR3 DNA: TGTGCCACCAGCAGCCCCCTCGCTAGCGAGAACACCGGGGAGCTGTTTTTT. The V and J genes are TRBV15 and TRBJ2-2; possibly TRBD2 for D (6 bases). This CDR3 is 17 amino acids long. The V end lost 3 bases, the J end lost 1 base, and 15 bases lay between the germline ends. The germline V gene encodes CDR1 LNHNV and CDR2 YYDKDF (reference sequence).

V is TRBV12-3 or TRBV12-4 and J is TRBJ2-2, with D possibly matching TRBD1 (5 bases). The CDR3 is 12 residues long. V dropped 3 bases and J dropped 8 bases, with 7 bases sitting between them. The CDR3 region has the DNA TGTGCCAGCAGTTTCGCAGGGGGGGAGCTGTTTTTT. Translated, it gives CASSFAGGELFF.

V usage is TRBV2 and J usage is TRBJ2-2; tentatively, D is TRBD1 (6 bases). With 10 bases removed from V and 4 bases from J, the gap between germline ends came to 16 bases. The CDR3 runs to 14 residues. Germline CDR1 is SNHLY and CDR2 is FYNNEI. Here the CDR3 reads CATGLGAGTGELFF. The CDR3 DNA is TGTGCCACCGGACTGGGGGCGGGCACCGGGGAGCTGTTTTTT.

The J gene is TRBJ2-7, the V gene TRBV11-2, with 8 bases identical to TRBD2. After removal of 5 bases from V and 4 bases from J, the junction contained 7 bases not matched to a gene. This CDR3 spans 14 amino acids. CDR1 and CDR2 (germline): SGHAT, FQNNGV. The CDR3 sequence: CASSPIAGWYEQYF. For the CDR3, the DNA is TGTGCCAGCAGCCCTATAGCGGGGTGGTACGAGCAGTACTTC.